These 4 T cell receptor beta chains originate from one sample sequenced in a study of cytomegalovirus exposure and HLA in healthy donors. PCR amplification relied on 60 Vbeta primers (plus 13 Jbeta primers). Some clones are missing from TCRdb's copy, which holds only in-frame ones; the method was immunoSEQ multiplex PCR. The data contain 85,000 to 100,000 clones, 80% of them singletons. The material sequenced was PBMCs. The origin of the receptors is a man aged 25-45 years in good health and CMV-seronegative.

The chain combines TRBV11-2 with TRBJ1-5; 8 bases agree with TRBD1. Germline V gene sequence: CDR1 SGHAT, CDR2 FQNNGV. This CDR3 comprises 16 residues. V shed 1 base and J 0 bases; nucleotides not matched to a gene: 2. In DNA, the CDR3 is TGTGCCAGCAGCTTAGGGACAGGGTCTAGCAATCAGCCCCAGCATTTT. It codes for CASSLGTGSSNQPQHF.

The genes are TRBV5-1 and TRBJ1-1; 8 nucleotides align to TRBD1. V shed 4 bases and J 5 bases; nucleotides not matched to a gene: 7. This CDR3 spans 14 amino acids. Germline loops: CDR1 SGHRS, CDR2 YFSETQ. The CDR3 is CASSPIRGRTEAFF. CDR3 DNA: TGCGCCAGCAGCCCAATCAGGGGGCGGACTGAAGCTTTCTTT.

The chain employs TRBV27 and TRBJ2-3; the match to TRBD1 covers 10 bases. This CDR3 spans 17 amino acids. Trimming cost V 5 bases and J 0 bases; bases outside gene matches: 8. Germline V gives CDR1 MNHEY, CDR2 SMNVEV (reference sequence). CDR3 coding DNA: TGTGCCAGCAGTCGAAAGACAGGGGGCCTGAGCACAGATACGCAGTATTTT. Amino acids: CASSRKTGGLSTDTQYF.

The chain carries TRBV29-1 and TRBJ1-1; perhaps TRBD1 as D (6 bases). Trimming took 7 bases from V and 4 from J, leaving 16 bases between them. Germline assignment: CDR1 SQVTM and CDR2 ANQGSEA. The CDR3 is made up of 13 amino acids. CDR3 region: CSAQAGASTEAFF. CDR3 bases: TGCAGCGCCCAGGCGGGGGCAAGCACTGAAGCTTTCTTT.